The next 21 T cell receptor beta chains were all read from a single sample in a study of T-cell reconstitution after alpha-beta-depleted transplantation in children. Points from the study as a whole: One year post-transplant, T-cell counts and diversity were largely derived from T cells produced anew.

Preparation of the TCRbeta library used unique molecular identifiers. From the PCR reads, TCRdb called clonotypes with MiXCR, one entry per CDR3 protein. The sample lists fewer than 350,000 distinct CDR3 sequences; roughly 8.2% were seen once. Their antigens are not known. The sample consisted of peripheral blood, taken 360 days after TCRalphabeta/CD19-depleted stem cell transplant. These receptors were taken from a female patient aged 2-15 years who had a stem cell transplant for Fanconi anemia, so the T cells may come from the graft donor.

This clonotype appeared many times. The chain uses TRBV6-1 and TRBJ2-7, with 10 nucleotides matching TRBD2. The CDR3 length is 15 residues. J was trimmed by 4 bases and V by 5 bases; bases with no gene match: 8. CDR1 and CDR2 from the germline V gene are MNHNS and SASEGT. The CDR3 here is CASSRSGGTSYEQYF. The CDR3 DNA sequence: TGTGCCAGCAGTCGTAGCGGGGGGACCTCGTACGAGCAGTACTTC.

The sample holds a few counts of this clonotype. V and J are TRBV10-2 and TRBJ1-4, with TRBD1 identical over 7 bases. CDR1 and CDR2 (germline): WSHSY, SAAADI. The CDR3 runs 15 residues. J lost 8 bases, V lost 3 bases, and 9 bases had no gene match. The CDR3 region has the DNA TGCGCCAGCAGTGACTGGGACAGTTATAGGGAAAAACTGTTTTTT. This sequence encodes CASSDWDSYREKLFF.

At least ten counts were recorded for this clonotype. This chain links TRBV7-9 with TRBJ2-7; perhaps TRBD2 as D (6 bases). V was cut by 0 bases and J by 2 bases, with 8 bases left in between. The CDR3 runs 14 residues. Germline values: CDR1 SEHNR, CDR2 FQNEAQ (reference sequence). The DNA for the CDR3 is TGTGCCAGCAGCTTAGCGGGGGGAGCCTACGAGCAGTACTTC. Its translation is CASSLAGGAYEQYF.

In this sample, this clonotype turned up many times. The chain uses TRBV2 and TRBJ2-5, with TRBD2 identical over 12 bases. Trimming removed 7 bases from V and 3 bases from J; junction bases left unmatched: 3. CDR1 and CDR2 (germline): SNHLY, FYNNEI. The CDR3 runs 14 residues. CDR3 residues: CASTRTSGEETQYF. In DNA, the CDR3 is TGTGCCAGCACCCGGACTAGCGGGGAAGAGACCCAGTACTTC.

Many counts were recorded for this clonotype. This chain uses TRBV20-1 with TRBJ2-3, with 14 positions matching TRBD2. V was clipped by 5 bases and J by 2 bases; unmatched bases: 12. The CDR3 runs 18 residues. CDR1 and CDR2 (germline): DFQATT, SNEGSKA (reference sequence). The CDR3 loop is CSAAGPGTSGGHTDTQYF. In DNA form, the CDR3 reads TGCAGTGCTGCCGGCCCCGGGACTAGCGGGGGCCACACAGATACGCAGTATTTT.

This clonotype was counted many times. The chain carries TRBV29-1 and TRBJ2-2; the match to TRBD1 covers 7 bases. Losses at the gene ends were 6 bases for V and 4 bases for J; bases not matched to a gene: 5. The germline gives CDR1 SQVTM, CDR2 ANQGSEA. This CDR3 contains 13 residues. CDR3 region: CSVRGRGTGELFF. CDR3 coding DNA: TGCAGCGTGAGGGGGCGCGGCACCGGGGAGCTGTTTTTT.

This chain uses TRBV27 with TRBJ1-4; no reliable D call. Germline loops: CDR1 MNHEY, CDR2 SMNVEV (reference sequence). Trimming removed 3 bases at V and 0 bases at J, with 11 bases between. The CDR3 consists of 16 residues. The CDR3 loop is CASSFGLWSTNEKLFF. The CDR3 bases are TGTGCCAGCAGTTTTGGTCTTTGGTCAACTAATGAAAAACTGTTTTTT.

This clonotype was found many times. DNA for the CDR3: TGCAGCGTTAGGAAATCGGGAGCCGGGGAGCTGTTTTTT. Translating gives CSVRKSGAGELFF. The chain has TRBV29-1 and TRBJ2-2, with D possibly TRBD2 on 6 matching bases. The CDR3 has 13 residues. Per the germline V gene, CDR1 is SQVTM and CDR2 is ANQGSEA. Trimming took 5 bases from V and 6 from J, leaving 13 bases between them.

This sequence joins TRBV20-1 and TRBJ1-5; TRBD1 might be the D (6 bases). Germline values: CDR1 DFQATT, CDR2 SNEGSKA (reference sequence). Trimming shortened V by 4 bases and J by 3 bases, and 16 bases separated the two germline ends. The CDR3 loop spans 15 amino acids. This chain's CDR3 is CSANGGYRDNQPQHF. CDR3 bases: TGCAGTGCTAATGGAGGTTACAGGGACAATCAGCCCCAGCATTTT.

This clonotype was counted at least ten times. The chain recombines TRBV11-2 with TRBJ2-7; perhaps TRBD2 as D (5 bases). Trimming took off 2 bases at V and 6 bases at J, with 11 bases between the two ends. The CDR3 length is 13 residues. The germline CDR1 and CDR2 sequences are SGHAT and FQNNGV. The CDR3 reads CASSLSRGGEQYF. In nucleotides, the CDR3 is TGTGCCAGCAGCTTATCTCGGGGTGGCGAGCAGTACTTC.

The chain joins TRBV7-3 to TRBJ2-2, with 12 positions matching TRBD2. The CDR3 runs 19 residues. CDR1 SGHTA and CDR2 FQGTGA come from the germline V gene. Trimming cost V 0 bases and J 6 bases; bases outside gene matches: 11. For the CDR3, the DNA is TGTGCCAGCAGCTTAACGTTCACTAGCGGGAGGCGGAGCGCCGGGGAGCTGTTTTTT. It encodes CASSLTFTSGRRSAGELFF.

This clonotype occurred many times. The chain carries TRBV12-3 or TRBV12-4 and TRBJ1-1; D is unresolved. Trimming took 0 bases from V and 11 from J, leaving 7 bases between them. The CDR3 totals 11 residues. CDR3 nucleotides: TGTGCCAGCAGTTTAGCGCGGTCCGCTTTCTTT. It is translated as CASSLARSAFF.

Ten or more counts support this clonotype. The genes are TRBV9 and TRBJ2-3, with 7 positions matching TRBD1. The germline CDR1 and CDR2 sequences are SGDLS and YYNGEE. The V and J ends lost 3 bases and 0 bases, in that order; junction bases with no gene match: 1. The CDR3 covers 14 residues. CDR3 in DNA: TGTGCCAGCAGCGGGACAGGTAGCACAGATACGCAGTATTTT. As protein: CASSGTGSTDTQYF.

This clonotype was detected many times. CDR3 nucleotides: TGTGCCAGCAGCGTAGCAGGGGGCTTGACAGATACGCAGTATTTT. It codes for CASSVAGGLTDTQYF. The chain uses TRBV9 and TRBJ2-3; 8 nucleotides agree with TRBD1. Losses at the gene ends were 0 bases for V and 3 bases for J; bases not matched to a gene: 3. The CDR3 consists of 15 residues. Germline assignment: CDR1 SGDLS and CDR2 YYNGEE.

This clonotype has a count of ten or more. The chain employs TRBV12-3 or TRBV12-4 and TRBJ1-4; TRBD1 might be the D (6 bases). The CDR3 loop spans 16 amino acids. Deletions cut 6 bases from V and 0 bases from J, with 14 bases between. CDR3 coding DNA: TGTGCCAGCAGCGTAATTCCAGGGGCAACTAATGAAAAACTGTTTTTT. It translates to CASSVIPGATNEKLFF.

This clonotype has a count of ten or more. The CDR3 DNA reads as TGTGCCAGCAGCTTATTCTCCCTCTCGTCTTCCCGGGATACCCAGTACTTC. This sequence encodes CASSLFSLSSSRDTQYF. The rearrangement links TRBV7-9 to TRBJ2-5; D may be TRBD2 (5 bases). Deletions cut 2 bases from V and 8 bases from J, with 24 bases between. The CDR3 runs to 17 residues. The germline gives CDR1 SEHNR, CDR2 FQNEAQ (reference sequence).

A few counts support this clonotype. V gene TRBV5-6 combines with J gene TRBJ2-7; 9 nucleotides align to TRBD1. Germline trimming cut 0 bases from V and 4 bases from J; bases unmatched to any gene: 5. This CDR3 contains 15 residues. Germline assignment: CDR1 SGHDT and CDR2 YYEEEE. CDR3 amino acids: CASSLEGTGLYEQYF. The CDR3 DNA reads as TGTGCCAGCAGCTTGGAAGGGACAGGGTTGTACGAGCAGTACTTC.

Worth noting for this clonotype: The junction does not match germline at one end; this may be a read error. The J gene is TRBJ2-7, the V gene TRBV19; 12 bases are shared with TRBD2. CDR3 size: 13 residues. Germline CDR1 reads LNHDA; CDR2 reads SQIVND (reference sequence). CDR3 loop: CASRSSGRDDQYF. CDR3 DNA sequence: TGTGCCAGTAGATCTAGCGGGAGGGACGATCAGTACTTC.

This clonotype was observed a handful of times. V gene TRBV7-2 combines with J gene TRBJ2-7, with 8 bases that match TRBD1. The CDR3 loop spans 17 amino acids. The V segment lost 1 base and the J segment 0 bases; nucleotides outside the gene matches: 8. Per germline, CDR1 SGHTA and CDR2 FQGNSA. CDR3 region: CASSLGFGQGISYEQYF. CDR3 sequence (DNA): TGTGCCAGCAGCTTAGGTTTTGGACAGGGAATCTCCTACGAGCAGTACTTC.

This clonotype turned up a few times. This chain connects TRBV27 to TRBJ2-5; a weak D match, TRBD2 (5 bases). The CDR3 is made up of 11 amino acids. Germline CDR1 reads MNHEY; CDR2 reads SMNVEV (reference sequence). V lost 8 bases, J lost 7 bases, and 11 bases lay in between. The CDR3 nucleotides are TGTGCCAGCCGGTTTGGGAGGACCCAGTACTTC. It codes for CASRFGRTQYF.

The chain uses TRBV15 and TRBJ1-4, with D unclear. The length of the CDR3 is 15 residues. V lost 3 bases to trimming and J lost 10 bases, with 18 bases between them. The germline CDR1 and CDR2 sequences are LNHNV and YYDKDF (reference sequence). CDR3 coding DNA: TGTGCCACCAGCAGCGAATGGGGTGATGGAGGAAAACTGTTTTTT. This encodes CATSSEWGDGGKLFF.